These 14 T cell receptor beta chains originate from one sample sequenced in a study of cytomegalovirus exposure and HLA in healthy donors. Using immunoSEQ multiplex PCR, the repertoire was profiled, and TCRdb retains in-frame clones only, with some absent. The sample holds over 70,000 clones, approximately 90% seen once. Sample: PBMCs. Receptor source: a woman younger than 35 in good health and CMV-seropositive.

The V call is TRBV27, the J call TRBJ2-3; TRBD1 might be the D (6 bases). V lost 6 bases and J lost 0, with 13 bases in between. The CDR3 runs 15 residues. Germline CDR1 and CDR2: MNHEY and SMNVEV (reference sequence). Written as DNA, the CDR3 is TGTGCCAGCAGACAGGGATGGACTAGCACAGATACGCAGTATTTT. It codes for CASRQGWTSTDTQYF.

The J gene is TRBJ2-1, the V gene TRBV18; D might be TRBD2 (5 bases). V lost 3 bases and J 6 bases, leaving 15 bases between the germline ends. Germline V lookup: CDR1 KGHSH, CDR2 LQKENI. The CDR3 covers 15 residues. The DNA of the CDR3 is TGTGCCAGCTCACCTACGGGAACGGGATCCAATGAGCAGTTCTTC. Encoded protein: CASSPTGTGSNEQFF.

The V gene is TRBV28, the J gene TRBJ1-3; possibly TRBD1 for D (5 bases). Between the trimmed V and J ends, which lost 11 bases and 0 bases, there was a span of 11 bases. The CDR3 consists of 13 residues. Germline CDR1 and CDR2: MDHEN and SYDVKM. This chain's CDR3 is CAVHRTSGNTIYF. The CDR3 bases are TGTGCCGTCCACAGGACCTCTGGAAACACCATATATTTT.

The chain couples TRBV25-1 to TRBJ2-1; 8 bases align to TRBD2. The V gene end was trimmed by 4 bases and the J gene end by 5 bases; junction bases not matched to a gene: 7. In germline, CDR1 is MGHDK, CDR2 SYGVNS. CDR3 length: 15 amino acids. The CDR3 sequence is CASSVVAGKHNEQFF. CDR3 bases: TGTGCCAGCAGTGTTGTAGCGGGGAAGCACAATGAGCAGTTCTTC.

This clone has only one observation. The chain joins TRBV7-9 to TRBJ2-4, with 8 bases fitting TRBD1. V was clipped by 4 bases and J by 8 bases; unmatched bases: 7. Germline V lookup: CDR1 SEHNR, CDR2 FQNEAQ (reference sequence). This CDR3 has 14 amino acids. The CDR3, as DNA: TGTGCCAGCAGCTCGGACAGGGAGGCTGACATTCAGTACTTC. Residues: CASSSDREADIQYF.

The rearrangement joins TRBV30 to TRBJ2-7; possibly TRBD1 for D (5 bases). Germline CDR1 and CDR2: GTSNPN and SVGIG (reference sequence). The CDR3 is made up of 13 amino acids. Trimming removed 4 bases from V and 0 bases from J, with 10 bases in between. DNA for the CDR3: TGTGCCTGGAAGATCAGGGACTCCTACGAGCAGTACTTC. Protein sequence: CAWKIRDSYEQYF.

This clone was seen a few times. This chain links TRBV7-2 with TRBJ2-2; the D is unclear. The CDR3 spans 12 residues. Germline CDR1 reads SGHTA; CDR2 reads FQGNSA. Deletions cut 5 bases from V and 4 bases from J, with 5 bases between. The DNA of the CDR3 is TGTGCCAGCAGCCCTCTCACCGGGGAGCTGTTTTTT. Protein: CASSPLTGELFF.

The gene calls are TRBV5-4 and TRBJ1-2, with D perhaps TRBD1 (6 bases). There are 14 residues in the CDR3. The germline V gene has CDR1 SGHNT and CDR2 YYREEE (reference sequence). Between the trimmed V and J ends, which lost 1 base and 8 bases, there was a span of 15 bases. The CDR3 DNA reads as TGTGCCAGCAGCTTGTTGGGCAGGGGAGGGGGCTACACCTTC. Residues: CASSLLGRGGGYTF. The full variable domain, with the rest looked up from reference TRBV5-4 and TRBJ1-2, is ETGVTQSPTHLIKTRGQQVTLRCSSQSGHNTVSWYQQALGQGPQFIFQYYREEENGRGNFPPRFSGLQFPNYSSELNVNALELDDSALYLCASSLLGRGGGYTFGSGTRLTVV.

The J gene is TRBJ2-3, the V gene TRBV5-1; possibly TRBD1 for D (7 bases). The germline CDR1 and CDR2 sequences are SGHRS and YFSETQ. V was cut by 0 bases and J by 0 bases, with 11 bases left in between. This CDR3 is built from 16 residues. The CDR3 DNA reads TGCGCCAGCAGCTTGGGGGCAGGGGGGAGCACAGATACGCAGTATTTT. The encoded protein is CASSLGAGGSTDTQYF.

The chain recombines TRBV28 with TRBJ2-1; TRBD2 might be the D (6 bases). This CDR3 is built from 15 residues. The V gene's germline CDR1 is MDHEN and CDR2 SYDVKM. The V gene lost 4 bases and the J gene lost 5 bases, with 15 bases spanning the gap. The CDR3 nucleotides read TGTGCCAGCAGTTGGGCCTCGGAGGGAAACAATGAGCAGTTCTTC. Amino acid sequence: CASSWASEGNNEQFF.

This clone was detected only once. The gene calls are TRBV7-2 and TRBJ1-1; 7 nucleotides agree with TRBD1. The trim removed 2 bases at V and 4 bases at J, leaving 4 bases unmatched. This CDR3 is 14 amino acids long. From germline, CDR1 is SGHTA and CDR2 FQGNSA. The CDR3 sequence: CASSLSPGGTEAFF. DNA for the CDR3: TGTGCCAGCAGCTTAAGTCCAGGGGGCACTGAAGCTTTCTTT.

The gene calls are TRBV6-5 and TRBJ2-7, with D possibly being TRBD1 (7 bases). Trimming left V 8 bases short and J 3 bases short, with 14 bases between. The CDR3 loop spans 13 amino acids. The germline CDR1 and CDR2 sequences are MNHEY and SVGAGI. The CDR3 reads CASRRGTYYEQYF. CDR3 DNA sequence: TGTGCCAGCCGCAGGGGGACTTACTACGAGCAGTACTTC.

The rearrangement links TRBV6-5 to TRBJ2-1, with 9 bases that match TRBD2. Germline V lookup: CDR1 MNHEY, CDR2 SVGAGI. J was trimmed by 4 bases and V by 10 bases; bases with no gene match: 11. This CDR3 is 15 amino acids long. The CDR3 coding sequence is TGTGCCACCAAGACGGCGGGAGGGCAGTACAATGAGCAGTTCTTC. It codes for CATKTAGGQYNEQFF.

The chain combines TRBV19 with TRBJ2-2; 11 nucleotides line up with TRBD1. This CDR3 contains 16 residues. The V gene's germline CDR1 is LNHDA and CDR2 SQIVND (reference sequence). V lost 8 bases to trimming and J lost 7 bases; unmatched junction nucleotides: 12. The CDR3 region has the DNA TGTGCCAGTGGGCGTCCCGGGACAGGGGGGATCGGGGAGCTGTTTTTT. Residues: CASGRPGTGGIGELFF.